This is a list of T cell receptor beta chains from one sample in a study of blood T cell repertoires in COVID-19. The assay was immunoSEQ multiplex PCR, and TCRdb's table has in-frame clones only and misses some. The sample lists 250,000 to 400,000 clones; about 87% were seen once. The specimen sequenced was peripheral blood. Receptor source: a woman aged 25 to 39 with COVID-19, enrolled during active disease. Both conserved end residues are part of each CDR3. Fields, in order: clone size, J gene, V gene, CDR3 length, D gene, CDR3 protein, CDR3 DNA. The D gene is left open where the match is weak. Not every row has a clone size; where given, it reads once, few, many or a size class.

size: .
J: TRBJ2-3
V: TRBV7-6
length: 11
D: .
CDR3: CASSLDETQYF
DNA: TGTGCCAGCAGCTTAGACGAGACGCAGTATTTT

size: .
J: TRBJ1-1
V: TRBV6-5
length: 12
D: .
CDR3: CATQNMAAEAFF
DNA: TGTGCCACTCAGAACATGGCCGCTGAAGCTTTCTTT

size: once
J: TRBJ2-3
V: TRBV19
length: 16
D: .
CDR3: CASTWDGTYSTDTQYF
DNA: TGTGCCAGTACCTGGGATGGGACTTATAGCACAGATACGCAGTATTTT

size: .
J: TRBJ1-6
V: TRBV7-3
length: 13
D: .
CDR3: CASSLGGNSPLHF
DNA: TGTGCCAGCAGCTTAGGAGGTAATTCACCCCTCCACTTT

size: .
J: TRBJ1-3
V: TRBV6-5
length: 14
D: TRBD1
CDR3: CASSRDRGKNTIYF
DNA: TGTGCCAGCAGTCGAGACAGGGGGAAGAACACCATATATTTT

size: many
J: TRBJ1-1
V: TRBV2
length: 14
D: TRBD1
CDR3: CASTMTGGRTEAFF
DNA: TGTGCCAGCACCATGACAGGGGGCAGGACTGAAGCTTTCTTT

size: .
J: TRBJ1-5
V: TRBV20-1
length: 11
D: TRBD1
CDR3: CSARTGDRQHF
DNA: TGCAGTGCTAGAACAGGGGACCGCCAGCATTTT

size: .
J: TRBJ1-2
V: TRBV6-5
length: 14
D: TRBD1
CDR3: CASSRDRGFLGYTF
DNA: TGTGCCAGCAGTCGGGACAGGGGGTTTTTGGGCTACACCTTC

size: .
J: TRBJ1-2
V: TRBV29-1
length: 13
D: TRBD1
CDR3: CSVDLTGAYGYTF
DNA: TGCAGCGTTGATTTGACAGGGGCCTATGGCTACACCTTC

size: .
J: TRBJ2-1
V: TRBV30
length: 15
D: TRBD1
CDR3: CAWSVGGQGDNEQFF
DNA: TGTGCCTGGAGTGTAGGAGGACAGGGGGACAATGAGCAGTTCTTC

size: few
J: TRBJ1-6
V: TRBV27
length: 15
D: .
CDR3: CASSFFSGFNSPLHF
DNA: TGTGCCAGCAGTTTTTTCTCCGGGTTTAATTCACCCCTCCACTTT

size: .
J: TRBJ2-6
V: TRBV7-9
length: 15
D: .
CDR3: CASSFGQGGANVLTF
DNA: TGTGCCAGCAGCTTCGGACAAGGTGGGGCCAACGTCCTGACTTTC

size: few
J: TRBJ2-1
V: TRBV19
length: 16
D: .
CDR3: CASSLLSVSSYNEQFF
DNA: TGTGCCAGTAGTTTGCTTAGCGTTAGCTCCTACAATGAGCAGTTCTTC

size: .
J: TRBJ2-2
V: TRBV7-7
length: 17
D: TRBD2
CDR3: CASSLERLAGNTGELFF
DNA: TGTGCTAGCAGCTTAGAACGACTAGCGGGTAACACCGGGGAGCTGTTTTTT

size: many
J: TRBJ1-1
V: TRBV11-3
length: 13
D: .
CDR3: CASSFTSGTEAFF
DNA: TGTGCCAGCAGCTTCACCTCAGGCACTGAAGCTTTCTTT

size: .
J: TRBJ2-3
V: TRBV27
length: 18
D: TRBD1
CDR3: CASSLKLGTATSTDTQYF
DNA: TGTGCCAGCAGTCTAAAACTCGGGACAGCCACTAGCACAGATACGCAGTATTTT

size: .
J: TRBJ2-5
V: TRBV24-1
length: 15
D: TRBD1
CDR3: CATSDVTGGQETQYF
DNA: TGTGCCACCAGTGACGTGACAGGGGGACAAGAGACCCAGTACTTC

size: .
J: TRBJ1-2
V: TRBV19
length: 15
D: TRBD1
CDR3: CASSLRDRGRNGYTF
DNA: TGTGCCAGTAGTCTCCGGGACAGGGGACGGAATGGCTACACCTTC

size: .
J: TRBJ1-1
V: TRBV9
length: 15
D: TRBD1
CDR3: CASSVGTGQGAEAFF
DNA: TGTGCCAGCAGCGTAGGGACAGGCCAGGGCGCTGAAGCTTTCTTT

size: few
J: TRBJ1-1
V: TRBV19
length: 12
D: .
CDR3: CASSAQGTEAFF
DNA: TGTGCCAGTAGTGCCCAGGGCACTGAAGCTTTCTTT

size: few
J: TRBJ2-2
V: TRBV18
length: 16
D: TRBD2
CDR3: CASSTSGGSNTGELFF
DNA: TGTGCCAGCTCAACTAGCGGGGGGTCGAACACCGGGGAGCTGTTTTTT

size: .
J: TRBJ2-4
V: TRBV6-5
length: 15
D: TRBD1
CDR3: CASSSDRAVKNIQYF
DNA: TGTGCCAGCAGCTCGGACAGGGCTGTCAAAAACATTCAGTACTTC

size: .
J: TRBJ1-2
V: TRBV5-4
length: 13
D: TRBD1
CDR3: CASSLDRGYGYTF
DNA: TGTGCCAGCAGCTTGGACAGGGGCTATGGCTACACCTTC

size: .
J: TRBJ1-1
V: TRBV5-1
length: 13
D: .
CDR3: CASSSQGYTEAFF
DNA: TGCGCCAGCAGCTCCCAGGGTTACACTGAAGCTTTCTTT

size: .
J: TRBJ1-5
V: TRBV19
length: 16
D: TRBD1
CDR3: CASSGPGTGIGQPQHF
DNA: TGTGCCAGTAGTGGACCCGGGACAGGGATAGGACAGCCCCAGCATTTT

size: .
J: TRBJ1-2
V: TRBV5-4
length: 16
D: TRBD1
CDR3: CASSLAPSTGVDGYTF
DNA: TGTGCCAGCAGCTTGGCCCCCTCGACAGGGGTGGATGGCTACACCTTC

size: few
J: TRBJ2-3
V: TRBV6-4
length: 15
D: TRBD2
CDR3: CASSETSGGTDTQYF
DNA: TGTGCCAGCAGTGAGACTAGCGGGGGCACAGATACGCAGTATTTT

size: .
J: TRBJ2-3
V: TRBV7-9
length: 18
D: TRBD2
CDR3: CASSLPSSGVSSTDTQYF
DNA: TGTGCCAGCAGCTTACCCTCTAGCGGGGTATCTTCGACAGATACGCAGTATTTT

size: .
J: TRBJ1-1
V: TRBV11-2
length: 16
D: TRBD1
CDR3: CASSPGTGPLNTEAFF
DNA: TGTGCCAGCAGCCCTGGGACAGGGCCTTTGAACACTGAAGCTTTCTTT

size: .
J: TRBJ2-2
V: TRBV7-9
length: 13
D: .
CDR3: CASTARDTGELFF
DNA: TGTGCCAGCACCGCCCGGGACACCGGGGAGCTGTTTTTT

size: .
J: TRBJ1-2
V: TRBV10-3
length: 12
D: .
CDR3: CAISPGLYGYTF
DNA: TGTGCCATCAGCCCGGGACTCTATGGCTACACCTTC

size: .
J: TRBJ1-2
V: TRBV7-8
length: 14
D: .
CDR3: CASSLSSGVGGYTF
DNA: TGTGCCAGCAGCTTATCCTCAGGGGTCGGGGGCTACACCTTC

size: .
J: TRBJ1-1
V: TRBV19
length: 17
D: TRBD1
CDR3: CASSTPNRGTMNTEAFF
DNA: TGTGCCAGTAGTACACCAAACAGGGGAACGATGAACACTGAAGCTTTCTTT

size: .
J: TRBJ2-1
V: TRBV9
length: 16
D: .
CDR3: CASSFKTGQKDNEQFF
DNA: TGTGCCAGCAGCTTCAAGACAGGACAAAAGGACAATGAGCAGTTCTTC

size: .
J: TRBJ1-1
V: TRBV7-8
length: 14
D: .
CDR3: CASSFSGDGTEAFF
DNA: TGTGCCAGCAGCTTTTCAGGTGACGGCACTGAAGCTTTCTTT

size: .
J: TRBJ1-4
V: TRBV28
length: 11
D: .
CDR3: CATSGNEKLFF
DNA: TGTGCCACCTCAGGGAATGAAAAACTGTTTTTT

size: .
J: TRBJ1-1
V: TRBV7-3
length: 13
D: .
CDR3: CASSPDSDTEAFF
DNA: TGTGCCAGCAGCCCGGACAGCGACACTGAAGCTTTCTTT

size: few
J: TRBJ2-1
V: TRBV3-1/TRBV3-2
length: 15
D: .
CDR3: CASSQLQGPYNEQFF
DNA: TGTGCCAGCAGCCAGCTACAGGGTCCCTACAATGAGCAGTTCTTC

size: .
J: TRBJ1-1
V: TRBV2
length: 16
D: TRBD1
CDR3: CASSLGTGGFSTEAFF
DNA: TGTGCCAGCAGTCTCGGGACAGGGGGCTTTAGCACTGAAGCTTTCTTT

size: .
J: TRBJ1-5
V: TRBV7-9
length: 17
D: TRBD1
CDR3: CASSLESGGRGNQPQHF
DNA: TGTGCCAGCAGCTTAGAATCAGGGGGCAGAGGCAATCAGCCCCAGCATTTT